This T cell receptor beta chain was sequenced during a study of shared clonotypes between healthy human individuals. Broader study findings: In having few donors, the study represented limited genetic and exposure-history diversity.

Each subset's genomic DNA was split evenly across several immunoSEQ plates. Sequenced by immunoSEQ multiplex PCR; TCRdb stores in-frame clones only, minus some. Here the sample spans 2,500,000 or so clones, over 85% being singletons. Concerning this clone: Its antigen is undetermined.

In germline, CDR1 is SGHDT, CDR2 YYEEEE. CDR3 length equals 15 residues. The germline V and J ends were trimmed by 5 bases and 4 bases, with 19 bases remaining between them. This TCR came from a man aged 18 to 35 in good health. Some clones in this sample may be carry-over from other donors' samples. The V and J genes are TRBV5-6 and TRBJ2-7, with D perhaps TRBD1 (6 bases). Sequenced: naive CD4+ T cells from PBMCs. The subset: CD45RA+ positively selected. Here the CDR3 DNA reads TGTGCCAGCAGTTACGACGACAGGATGGGGTACGAGCAGTACTTC. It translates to CASSYDDRMGYEQYF.